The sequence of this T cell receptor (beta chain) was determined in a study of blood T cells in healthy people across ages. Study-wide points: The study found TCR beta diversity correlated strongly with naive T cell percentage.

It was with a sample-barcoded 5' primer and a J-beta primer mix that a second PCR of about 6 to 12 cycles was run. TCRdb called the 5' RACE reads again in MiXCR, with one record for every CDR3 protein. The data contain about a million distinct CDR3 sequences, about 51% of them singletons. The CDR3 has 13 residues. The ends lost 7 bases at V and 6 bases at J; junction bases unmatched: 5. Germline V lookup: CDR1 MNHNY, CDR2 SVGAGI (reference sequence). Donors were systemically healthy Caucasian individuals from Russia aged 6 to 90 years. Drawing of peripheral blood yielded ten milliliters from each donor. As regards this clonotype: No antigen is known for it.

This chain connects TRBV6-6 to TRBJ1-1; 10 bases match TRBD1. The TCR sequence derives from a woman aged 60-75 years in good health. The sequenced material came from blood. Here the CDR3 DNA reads TGTGCCAGCAATCGGGACAGGGGCGCTGAAGCTTTCTTT. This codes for CASNRDRGAEAFF.